What follows are 21 T cell receptor beta chains derived from one specimen sequenced in a study of blood T cell repertoires in COVID-19. Method: immunoSEQ multiplex PCR; TCRdb's copy keeps in-frame clones and lacks some. The table records about 320,000 clones, around 82% of them present only once. The source material was peripheral blood. The origin of the receptors is a woman in her fifties or sixties with acute or convalescent COVID-19.

The chain joins TRBV2 to TRBJ1-5, with 11 positions matching TRBD1. The length of the CDR3 is 17 residues. After removal of 6 bases from V and 0 bases from J, the junction contained 7 bases not matched to a gene. Germline CDR1 reads SNHLY; CDR2 reads FYNNEI. CDR3 protein: CASRVGTGGYSNQPQHF. CDR3 bases: TGTGCCAGCAGGGTCGGGACAGGGGGGTATAGCAATCAGCCCCAGCATTTT. The whole variable domain, remainder taken from reference TRBV2 and TRBJ1-5, is EPEVTQTPSHQVTQMGQEVILRCVPISNHLYFYWYRQILGQKVEFLVSFYNNEISEKSEIFDDQFSVERPDGSNFTLKIRSTKLEDSAMYFCASRVGTGGYSNQPQHFGDGTRLSIL.

V is TRBV7-9 and J is TRBJ1-2; TRBD1 might be the D (6 bases). From germline, CDR1 is SEHNR and CDR2 FQNEAQ (reference sequence). The CDR3 runs 15 residues. The V and J ends lost 3 bases and 1 base respectively, with 12 bases between them. The CDR3 region has the DNA TGTGCCAGCAGCTTTCCACAGGGTGTTAACTATGGCTACACCTTC. It is translated as CASSFPQGVNYGYTF.

The chain combines TRBV29-1 with TRBJ2-1; 9 bases are shared with TRBD1. J lost 5 bases, V lost 2 bases, and 7 bases had no gene match. The CDR3 contains 15 residues. Germline V lookup: CDR1 SQVTM, CDR2 ANQGSEA. The CDR3 loop is CSVEINRGRNNEQFF. In DNA form, the CDR3 reads TGCAGCGTTGAAATTAACAGGGGGCGCAACAATGAGCAGTTCTTC.

This sequence joins TRBV6-5 and TRBJ1-3; TRBD1 agrees at 7 bases. Losses at the gene ends were 7 bases for V and 4 bases for J; bases not matched to a gene: 7. The CDR3 is made up of 14 amino acids. The V gene's germline CDR1 is MNHEY and CDR2 SVGAGI. The CDR3: CASTGGKSGNTIYF. The CDR3 DNA is TGTGCCAGCACAGGGGGGAAATCCGGAAACACCATATATTTT.

The chain links TRBV11-1 to TRBJ2-1; the D is unclear. The CDR3 is 15 amino acids. CDR1 and CDR2 from the germline V gene are SGHAT and FQDESV (reference sequence). Trimming stripped 3 bases from V and 2 bases from J, with 11 bases between. The CDR3 reads CASSFSADTYNEQFF. The CDR3 DNA reads TGTGCCAGCAGCTTCTCCGCGGATACCTACAATGAGCAGTTCTTC.

The CDR3 protein is CASSQQTLQPQHF. The CDR3 bases are TGTGCCAGCAGCCAACAGACTCTTCAGCCCCAGCATTTT. The rearrangement links TRBV3-1 (or the pseudogene TRBV3-2) to TRBJ1-5; D ambiguous. The V gene lost 2 bases and the J gene lost 6 bases, with 8 bases spanning the gap. This CDR3 is built from 13 residues. Germline V lookup: CDR1 LGHDT, CDR2 YNNKEL (reference sequence).

V usage is TRBV30 and J usage is TRBJ2-6; a possible D gene is TRBD1 (6 bases). The germline gives CDR1 GTSNPN, CDR2 SVGIG (reference sequence). Trimming took 1 base from V and 4 from J, leaving 11 bases between them. CDR3 length equals 15 residues. The CDR3 region is CAWSATGRGANVLTF. The CDR3 nucleotides read TGTGCCTGGAGTGCAACAGGGAGAGGGGCCAACGTCCTGACTTTC.

V and J are TRBV5-1 and TRBJ2-7; tentative D call: TRBD1 (6 bases). The CDR3 runs to 14 residues. Germline V CDR1 and CDR2: SGHRS, YFSETQ. V lost 4 bases to trimming and J lost 1 base, with 12 bases between them. CDR3 DNA: TGCGCCAGCAGCCCACAGGGCCCTTCCTACGAGCAGTACGTC. Encoded protein: CASSPQGPSYEQYV.

V gene TRBV5-4 combines with J gene TRBJ2-7; a possible D gene is TRBD1 (5 bases). Germline V gene data show CDR1 as SGHNT and CDR2 as YYREEE (reference sequence). The CDR3 totals 12 residues. V lost 7 bases and J 9 bases, leaving 17 bases between the germline ends. The CDR3 DNA follows: TGTGCCAGCTCGACAGAGCCTACGAGGCAGTACTTC. This codes for CASSTEPTRQYF.

The chain links TRBV7-9 to TRBJ2-1; D remains ambiguous. V lost 5 bases and J 7 bases, leaving 12 bases between the germline ends. The CDR3 has 13 residues. CDR1 and CDR2 (germline): SEHNR, FQNEAQ (reference sequence). The CDR3 region has the DNA TGTGCCAGCAGCACCGTACGAGGAAATGAGCAGTTCTTC. It encodes CASSTVRGNEQFF. The variable domain in full, with the rest retrieved from reference TRBV7-9 and TRBJ2-1, is DTGVSQNPRHKITKRGQNVTFRCDPISEHNRLYWYRQTLGQGPEFLTYFQNEAQLEKSRLLSDRFSAERPKGSFSTLEIQRTEQGDSAMYLCASSTVRGNEQFFGPGTRLTVL.

This clone was detected a few times. This chain joins TRBV7-3 and TRBJ1-2; D possibly corresponds to TRBD1 (6 bases). CDR3 length: 14 amino acids. Trimming pared 5 bases from V and 7 bases from J, leaving 17 bases between. Looked up from germline, CDR1 is SGHTA and CDR2 is FQGTGA. In DNA, the CDR3 is TGTGCCAGCAGCCCTGCGGGGGGCGCGGGTGGCTACACCTTC. It codes for CASSPAGGAGGYTF.

The V call is TRBV14, the J call TRBJ1-1; no definite D call. V was pared by 2 bases and J by 0 bases, with 4 bases between. The germline CDR1 and CDR2 sequences are SGHDN and FVKESK. The CDR3 sequence is 13 residues long. The CDR3 region has the DNA TGTGCCAGCAGCCAACTAGTGAACACTGAAGCTTTCTTT. Encoded protein: CASSQLVNTEAFF.

The J gene is TRBJ2-6, the V gene TRBV5-4; maybe TRBD1 (6 bases). V lost 2 bases and J 8 bases, leaving 14 bases between the germline ends. Germline V gene sequence: CDR1 SGHNT, CDR2 YYREEE (reference sequence). The CDR3 is 15 residues long. CDR3 bases: TGTGCCAGCAGCTTCGAGGACAGTAGGTCCAACGTCCTGACTTTC. It translates to CASSFEDSRSNVLTF.

Turning to this clone: The identical CDR3 is also encoded by other nucleotide sequences in the sample. J is TRBJ1-4 and V is TRBV28; perhaps TRBD1 as D (5 bases). V was shortened by 3 bases and J by 6 bases, with 8 bases between the two germline ends. Germline assignment: CDR1 MDHEN and CDR2 SYDVKM. The CDR3 runs 13 residues. CDR3 coding DNA: TGTGCCAGCAGTTTCGGCAGGGATGAAAAACTGTTTTTT. The encoded protein is CASSFGRDEKLFF.

V and J are TRBV18 and TRBJ1-6; no firm D call. The CDR3 sequence is 15 residues long. The V gene's germline CDR1 is KGHSH and CDR2 LQKENI. V was shortened by 2 bases and J by 9 bases, with 14 bases between the two germline ends. CDR3 loop: CASSPGLRGFSPLHF. The DNA for the CDR3 is TGTGCCAGCTCACCAGGGCTCCGGGGTTTTTCACCCCTCCACTTT.

This chain connects TRBV5-4 to TRBJ2-5; possible D gene TRBD2, 5 bases. This CDR3 is built from 14 residues. V gave up 4 bases and J gave up 4 bases, with 14 bases separating them. Germline CDR1 is SGHNT and CDR2 is YYREEE (reference sequence). The CDR3 loop is CASSVLGGPETQYF. DNA of the CDR3: TGTGCCAGCAGCGTACTAGGTGGTCCAGAGACCCAGTACTTC.

This chain joins TRBV23-1 and TRBJ1-5; TRBD1 matches 7 bases. TRBV23-1 belongs to the ORF category, with a function that is uncertain. This CDR3 contains 15 residues. Trimming took 2 bases from V and 11 from J; bases not matched to a gene: 12. CDR3 protein: CASSQLGQTYSAQHF. The CDR3 DNA sequence: TGCGCCAGCAGTCAACTGGGACAGACCTATTCCGCCCAGCATTTT.

Points on this clone: A clone one base away is much larger, so this may be a read error. V usage is TRBV19 and J usage is TRBJ2-1; a possible D gene is TRBD1 (6 bases). There are 12 residues in the CDR3. Trimming stripped 3 bases from V and 8 bases from J, with 8 bases between. The germline V gene has CDR1 LNHDA and CDR2 SQIVND (reference sequence). As DNA, the CDR3 is TGTGCCAGTAGTATGGCAGGGGATGAGCAGTTCTTC. Translated, it gives CASSMAGDEQFF.

The rearrangement uses TRBV7-9 and TRBJ2-3, with D possibly matching TRBD2 (5 bases). The V and J ends lost 3 bases and 8 bases respectively, with 9 bases between them. Germline CDR1 SEHNR, CDR2 FQNEAQ (reference sequence). This CDR3 comprises 12 residues. The CDR3: CASSLGVGTQYF. The CDR3 region has the DNA TGTGCCAGCAGCTTGGGAGTGGGTACGCAGTATTTT.

V and J are TRBV5-3 and TRBJ2-7; 8 nucleotides agree with TRBD2. TRBV5-3 is an open reading frame whose function is uncertain. With V trimmed by 2 bases and J by 4 bases, 11 bases remained unmatched. The CDR3 contains 16 residues. CDR3 nucleotide sequence: TGTGCCAGAAGCTTCCACCTCGCGGGGGGATTTTACGAGCAGTACGTC. This translates into CARSFHLAGGFYEQYV.

This chain connects TRBV6-4 to TRBJ2-3; 9 bases match TRBD1. V was pared by 5 bases and J by 3 bases, with 9 bases of the junction left unmatched. The germline V gene has CDR1 MRHNA and CDR2 SNTAGT. The CDR3 runs to 16 residues. The CDR3: CASSSGTGFGTDTQYF. The CDR3 region has the DNA TGTGCCAGCAGTTCCGGGACAGGGTTTGGGACAGATACGCAGTATTTT.